Listed below are T cell receptor beta chains from one sample, sequenced in a study of CD8 T cells in Susac syndrome. TCRdb fed the immunoSEQ multiplex PCR reads into MiXCR, producing one record per CDR3 protein. The table has about 240,000 distinct CDR3 sequences, approximately 95% seen once. Sequenced material: CD4+ T cells from PBMCs. Every receptor here comes from a human donor with Susac syndrome. CDR3s include the opening cysteine and the closing phenylalanine or tryptophan. A D gene is named only where the DNA matches it firmly. Not every row has a clone size; where given, it reads once, few, many or a size class.

J gene,D gene,V gene,clone size,CDR3 DNA,CDR3 protein
TRBJ2-4,-,TRBV20-1,-,TGCAGTGCTCGCTGGTCCACTCGCATTCAGTACTTC,CSARWSTRIQYF
TRBJ1-5,-,TRBV20-1,-,TGCAGTGCTAGCGCAGGGACTAGCAATCAGCCCCAGCATTTT,CSASAGTSNQPQHF
TRBJ1-1,-,TRBV30,-,TGTGCCTGGAGCAACACTGAAGCTTTCTTT,CAWSNTEAFF
TRBJ1-1,-,TRBV30,-,TGTGCCTGGAGCCGCCTGGCTTTCTTT,CAWSRLAFF
TRBJ2-5,-,TRBV9,-,TGTGCCAGCAGCGTAGTTCCCGCGGGTGGAAAAGAGACCCAGTACTTC,CASSVVPAGGKETQYF
TRBJ2-2,TRBD2,TRBV20-1,-,TGCAGTGCTAGATCCCCTCCGGGACTAGTTGACGCCGGGGAGCTGTTTTTT,CSARSPPGLVDAGELFF
TRBJ2-6,-,TRBV12-3/TRBV12-4,-,TGTGCCAGCACCCCCGGGGGCTTTGGGGCCAACGTCCTGACTTTC,CASTPGGFGANVLTF
TRBJ2-4,-,TRBV3-1,-,TGTGCCAGCAGCCAAGAGGGAATAGCCAAAAACATTCAGTACTTC,CASSQEGIAKNIQYF
TRBJ1-1,-,TRBV7-9,-,TGTGCCAGCAGCGTTACAGGGATCTACACTGAAGCTTTCTTT,CASSVTGIYTEAFF
TRBJ2-6,-,TRBV14,-,TGTGCCAGCAGCCAAGAACTGGTGGGAATTGGGGCCAACGTCCTGACTTTC,CASSQELVGIGANVLTF
TRBJ2-1,-,TRBV20-1,-,TGCAGTGCATATCTTAGCTCCTACAATGAGCAGTTCTTC,CSAYLSSYNEQFF
TRBJ1-1,TRBD1,TRBV6-6,-,TGTGCCAGCATTTTACAGGGGGCCTTGAACACTGAAGCTTTCTTT,CASILQGALNTEAFF
TRBJ1-2,TRBD1,TRBV20-1,-,TGCAGGGGGACAGGGAACTATGGCTACACCTTC,CRGTGNYGYTF
TRBJ2-7,TRBD2,TRBV30,-,TGTGCTAGCGGGACCACCTACGAGCAGTACTTC,CASGTTYEQYF
TRBJ2-1,-,TRBV5-6,-,TGTGCCAGCAGCTTATGGAACTACAATGAGCAGTTCTTC,CASSLWNYNEQFF
TRBJ1-4,-,TRBV5-1,once,TGCGCCAGCAGCTTGGAGGGAGGGGAAAAACTGTTTTTT,CASSLEGGEKLFF
TRBJ1-2,-,TRBV12-3/TRBV12-4,-,TGTGCCAGCAGTTTAAGGCCTGCGCAGGAGCATGGCTACACCTTC,CASSLRPAQEHGYTF
TRBJ1-5,TRBD1,TRBV18,-,TGTGCCAGCTCACCCCGACAGGGCGATCAGCCCCAGCATTTT,CASSPRQGDQPQHF
TRBJ1-5,-,TRBV29-1,-,TGCAGCGTCGTTTTGACAGCAGATCAGCCCCAGCATTTT,CSVVLTADQPQHF
TRBJ2-7,TRBD1,TRBV29-1,-,TGCAGCGTCGGGGACAGGCTCCTTTCCGAGCAGTACTTC,CSVGDRLLSEQYF
TRBJ2-3,-,TRBV24-1,-,TGTGCCACCAGTGACCCATCTAGCACAGATACGCAGTATTTT,CATSDPSSTDTQYF
TRBJ2-7,TRBD1,TRBV29-1,-,TGCAGCGTTTCCCGGACAGGGCCAGCCTACGAGCAGTACTTC,CSVSRTGPAYEQYF
TRBJ2-7,-,TRBV19,-,TGTGCCAGTAGTACACTAGACAGATACGAGCAGTACTTC,CASSTLDRYEQYF
TRBJ1-1,TRBD1,TRBV20-1,-,TGCAGTGCTATGGCGGGACAGGGCCAGACTGAAGCTTTCTTT,CSAMAGQGQTEAFF
TRBJ2-3,-,TRBV7-2,-,TGTGCCAGCAGGGGGTCGGCAGATACGCAGTATTTT,CASRGSADTQYF
TRBJ1-5,TRBD1,TRBV28,-,TGTGCCAGCAGTTCTGGGGGACAGGGGGTGAGGCAGCCCCAGCATTTT,CASSSGGQGVRQPQHF
TRBJ2-1,TRBD2,TRBV5-6,-,TGTGCCAGCAGCTTGGAGCTAGCGGGATACAATGAGCAGTTCTTC,CASSLELAGYNEQFF
TRBJ2-4,-,TRBV9,-,TGTGCCAGCAGCCCAGCCCAGGGGCCACAGTACTTC,CASSPAQGPQYF
TRBJ2-7,-,TRBV20-1,-,TGCAGTGCTAGAGATCAGCCGACCTACGAGCAGTACTTC,CSARDQPTYEQYF
TRBJ2-2,TRBD1,TRBV3-1,once,TGTGCCAGCAGCCCCCGACAGGGGCTAACCGGGGAGCTGTTTTTT,CASSPRQGLTGELFF
TRBJ1-2,-,TRBV28,once,TGTGCCAGCAACTTATGGGAGCAGCCCTATGGCTACACCTTC,CASNLWEQPYGYTF
TRBJ2-2,-,TRBV29-1,-,TGCAGCGTCGGGGAGGGGGCCCACACCGGGGAGCTGTTTTTT,CSVGEGAHTGELFF
TRBJ2-5,-,TRBV19,-,TGTGCCAGTAGACCCCGATCCCAAGAGACCCAGTACTTC,CASRPRSQETQYF
TRBJ1-1,-,TRBV29-1,-,TGCAGCCCCGTTTTGTTCACTGAAGCTTTCTTT,CSPVLFTEAFF
TRBJ2-1,-,TRBV12-3/TRBV12-4,-,TGTGCCAGCAGTTCTACGGCCCGGGGGTCCAATGAGCAGTTCTTC,CASSSTARGSNEQFF